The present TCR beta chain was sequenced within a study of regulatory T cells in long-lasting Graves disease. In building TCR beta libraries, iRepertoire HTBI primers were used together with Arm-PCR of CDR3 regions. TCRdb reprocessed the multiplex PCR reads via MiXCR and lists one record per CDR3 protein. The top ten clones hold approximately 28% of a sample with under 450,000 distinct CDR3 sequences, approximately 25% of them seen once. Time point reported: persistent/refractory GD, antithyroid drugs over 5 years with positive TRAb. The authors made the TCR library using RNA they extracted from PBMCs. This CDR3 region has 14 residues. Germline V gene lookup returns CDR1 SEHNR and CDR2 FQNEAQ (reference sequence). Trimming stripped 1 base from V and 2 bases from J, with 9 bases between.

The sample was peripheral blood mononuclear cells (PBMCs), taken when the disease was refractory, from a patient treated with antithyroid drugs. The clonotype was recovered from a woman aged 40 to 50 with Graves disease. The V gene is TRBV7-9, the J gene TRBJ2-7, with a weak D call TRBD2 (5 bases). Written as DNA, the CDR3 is TGTGCCAGCAGCTTAGTGAGGGCCCCCTACGAGCAGTACTTC. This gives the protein CASSLVRAPYEQYF.